The T cell receptor beta chain described here comes from a study of beta chain features in type 1 diabetes. Per the germline V gene, CDR1 is SGHTA and CDR2 is FQGNSA. The V and J ends lost 4 bases and 3 bases respectively, with 10 bases between them. The CDR3 loop spans 13 amino acids. One heparinised draw of blood, averaging around 120 mL, came from each donor. What was sequenced were expressed TCRB transcripts, since all of the isolated RNA had been reverse transcribed. Produced via immunoSEQ multiplex PCR; TCRdb's table is partial and in-frame only. The table has around 240,000 clones, about 10% seen once; the top ten hold just under 0.035%.

The J gene is TRBJ2-7, the V gene TRBV7-2, with D possibly matching TRBD1 (5 bases). This clonotype was obtained from a young woman in good health. The specimen was naive CD4+ T cells from blood. CDR3 loop: CASSYQGRYEQYF. The CDR3 bases are TGTGCCAGCAGCTATCAGGGTCGCTACGAGCAGTACTTC.